The TCR beta chain under discussion was sequenced for a study of blood T cell repertoires in COVID-19. In the study overall: Sites across the United States, Italy and Spain contributed samples from acute and convalescent COVID-19. Sources were T cells, B-cell-depleted T cells, or PBMCs; the material itself was cDNA or gDNA.

In the authors' methods: Amplified reference gene primers provided the basis for estimating nucleated cell counts. The protocol was immunoSEQ multiplex PCR, while the TCRdb copy is restricted to in-frame clones and leaves out a portion. The DNA was the basis for D and trimming; V, J and clone size are from that table. The sample has roughly 260,000 clones, 75% to 90% seen once. Trimming stripped 6 bases from V and 6 bases from J, with 18 bases between. Germline lookup yields CDR1 MNHNY and CDR2 SVGAGI (reference sequence). This CDR3 has 15 amino acids. The sequenced sample was peripheral blood. This sequence originates from a woman between 40 and 50 years old with acute or convalescent COVID-19. The chain joins TRBV6-6 to TRBJ1-5; D might be TRBD1 (5 bases). CDR3 in amino acids: CASRAPGLSSQPQHF. The CDR3, as DNA: TGTGCCAGCAGGGCCCCGGGACTATCCTCTCAGCCCCAGCATTTT.